This section outlines one T cell receptor (beta chain) sequence together with its context. This sample is part of a study of shared T cell receptors in the human thymus. This table comes from immunoSEQ multiplex PCR, and its TCRdb copy is limited to in-frame clones, with some not included. Among approximately 760,000 clones, roughly 85% were seen once, and the ten largest hold about 0.011%. The CDR3 is 15 residues long. The germline V gene encodes CDR1 GTSNPN and CDR2 SVGIG (reference sequence). V lost 0 bases and J lost 6, with 14 bases in between. The data were also submitted as part of a second study, on human thymus T cells.

The genes are TRBV30 and TRBJ1-4; TRBD1 might be the D (6 bases). The clonotype was recovered from a girl in the first two years of life with a congenital heart defect. The material sequenced was thymocytes. CDR3 sequence reads: CAWSVPRGKYEKLFF. The DNA of the CDR3 is TGTGCCTGGAGTGTACCGAGGGGGAAATATGAAAAACTGTTTTTT.